This T cell receptor (beta chain) was recovered during a study of identical twins. General study results and limits: Part of the zero-insertion signal could reflect confounding by invariant MAIT and iNKT cells. Shared out-of-frame alpha sequences (those common to twins) showed excess low generation probability.

The sample holds a few counts of this clonotype. What it binds is unknown. A universal primer site arose from template switching, and cDNA bore unique molecular identifiers. One entry per CDR3 protein results from TCRdb running MiXCR on the 5' RACE reads. The sample records around 530,000 distinct CDR3 sequences, 13% to 15% being singletons. The ends lost 6 bases at V and 7 bases at J; junction bases unmatched: 6. CDR1 is DFQATT and CDR2 is SNEGSKA in the germline V gene (reference sequence). The CDR3 runs 13 residues. The same data also went into a second study, on yellow fever vaccine responses in identical twins. That source reports: Twins' vaccine T cell responses reportedly seemed partly convergent and partly personalized.

The sequence was obtained from a young woman in good health. The sample was CD4+ T cells sorted from blood. The chain combines TRBV20-1 with TRBJ2-3; TRBD2 agrees at 11 bases. The CDR3 protein is CSALSGGANTQYF. The CDR3 region has the DNA TGCAGTGCCCTTAGCGGGGGGGCGAATACGCAGTATTTT.